This T cell receptor beta chain stems from a study of cytomegalovirus exposure and HLA in healthy donors. Findings of the study overall: Association of approximately 16,000 TCR beta sequences with HLA alleles was found at 0.05 false discovery rate in a later analysis.

The CDR3 has 12 amino acids. Between the trimmed V and J ends, which lost 6 bases and 8 bases, there was a span of 14 bases. Germline loops: CDR1 SQVTM, CDR2 ANQGSEA. As concerns this clone: Antigen: not known.

Primers for the PCR totalled 60 Vbeta and 13 Jbeta. Assay used: immunoSEQ multiplex PCR; TCRdb lists only in-frame clones, some missing. Here the sample spans roughly 290,000 clones, over 70% being singletons. Those who donated were healthy bone marrow donors. This clonotype originated in a girl under 10 years old in good health and CMV-seronegative. V and J are TRBV29-1 and TRBJ1-5; possible D gene TRBD1, 5 bases. Sequenced: PBMCs. The CDR3 loop reads CSVGEGFEPQHF. The CDR3 DNA follows: TGCAGCGTGGGGGAGGGATTTGAGCCCCAGCATTTT.